Listed below are T cell receptor beta chains from one sample, sequenced in a study of regulatory dendritic cells for organ transplantation. Some clones are missing from TCRdb's copy, which holds only in-frame ones; the method was immunoSEQ multiplex PCR. The sample has about 34,000 clones, 85% to 90% seen once; the top ten hold 0.055% to 0.075%. What was sequenced was naive CD4+ T cells from blood. These receptor sequences come from a human donor in good health. The conserved cysteine and the conserved F or W are not part of the CDR3 here. Each record gives: V gene, CDR3 protein.

TRBV27 | ASSRTYTGVYGYT
TRBV28 | ASSLYLARADSNQPQH
TRBV18 | ASSLGTGNVRETQY
TRBV28 | ASTGTGDLYEQY
TRBV7-8 | ASSLIRTPNEQF
TRBV30 | AWSFATNEKLF
TRBV4-2 | ASSQGLSLYGYT
TRBV14 | ASSRHGLADNEQF
TRBV15 | ATSKGANEKLF
TRBV5-1 | ASSRGGAYEQY
TRBV19 | ASSISPSGGEAQETQY
TRBV15 | ATSRVAGDDTGELF
TRBV18 | ASSPLKGQLTDTQY
TRBV4-1 | ASSQGAQWHYGYT
TRBV6-5 | ASSYFETGYYYGYT
TRBV7-2 | ASSLVGVNTGELF
TRBV29-1 | SAQTGGNTEAF
TRBV4-1 | ASSQLLDWGEQF
TRBV5-5 | ASSLMRTSDGETQY